This T cell receptor beta chain was profiled in a study of CD8 T cells in ankylosing spondylitis. In its sample, this clonotype was seen a few times. The V gene lost 3 bases and the J gene lost 8 bases, with 9 bases spanning the gap. CDR1 DFQATT and CDR2 SNEGSKA come from the germline V gene (reference sequence). This CDR3 has 11 amino acids. TCRdb re-called the 5' RACE reads with MiXCR, one entry per CDR3 protein. The sample lists about 160,000 distinct CDR3 sequences, around 16% seen once, with under 9% in the top ten. Source material: blood, either unsorted or a sorted T cell fraction (not recorded which). The chain combines TRBV20-1 with TRBJ2-3; unclear D gene. The TCR was taken from a male donor with ankylosing spondylitis or in good health (not recorded which). CDR3 in DNA: TGCAGTGCTAGTCCTCACGGTACGCAGTATTTT. Encoded protein: CSASPHGTQYF.